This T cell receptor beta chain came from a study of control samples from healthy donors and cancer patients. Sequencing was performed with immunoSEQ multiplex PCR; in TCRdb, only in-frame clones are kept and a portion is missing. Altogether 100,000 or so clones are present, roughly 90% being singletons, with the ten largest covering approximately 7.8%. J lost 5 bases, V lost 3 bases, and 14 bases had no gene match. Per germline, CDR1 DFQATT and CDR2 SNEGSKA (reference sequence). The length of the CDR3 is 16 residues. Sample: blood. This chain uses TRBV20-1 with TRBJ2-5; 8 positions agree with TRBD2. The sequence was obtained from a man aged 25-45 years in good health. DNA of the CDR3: TGCAGTGCTAGTTCACAGCGGGGGACCTCAGCCGAGACCCAGTACTTC. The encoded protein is CSASSQRGTSAETQYF.